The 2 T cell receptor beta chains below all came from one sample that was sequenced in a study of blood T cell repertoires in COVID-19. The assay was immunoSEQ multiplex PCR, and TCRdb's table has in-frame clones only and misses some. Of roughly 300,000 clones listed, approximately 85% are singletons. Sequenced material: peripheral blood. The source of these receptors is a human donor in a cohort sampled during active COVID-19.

This CDR3 is CSGRNLNTEAFF. The CDR3 region has the DNA TGCAGCGGGAGGAATTTGAACACTGAAGCTTTCTTT. The chain carries TRBV29-1 and TRBJ1-1; D is undetermined. The V gene's germline CDR1 is SQVTM and CDR2 ANQGSEA. This CDR3 comprises 12 residues. V shed 7 bases and J shed 0 bases, with 9 bases lying between them.

The CDR3: CASSPPGTGGINYGYTF. In nucleotides, the CDR3 is TGTGCCAGCAGCCCTCCCGGGACAGGGGGTATTAACTATGGCTACACCTTC. The chain combines TRBV7-3 with TRBJ1-2; TRBD1 matches at 11 bases. This CDR3 has 17 residues. Germline V gene sequence: CDR1 SGHTA, CDR2 FQGTGA. Trimming removed 5 bases from V and 1 base from J; junction bases left unmatched: 9. Full variable domain (remainder filled in from reference TRBV7-3 and TRBJ1-2): GAGVSQTPSNKVTEKGKYVELRCDPISGHTALYWYRQSLGQGPEFLIYFQGTGAADDSGLPNDRFFAVRPEGSVSTLKIQRTERGDSAVYLCASSPPGTGGINYGYTFGSGTRLTVV.